This TCR beta chain emerged from a study of blood T cell repertoires in COVID-19. Overall study context: Nucleic acid was either cDNA or gDNA, and it came from T cells, B-cell-depleted T cells, or PBMCs.

How the authors handled the data: Reference gene primer amplification yielded estimated nucleated cell counts. TCRdb's copy holds only in-frame clones and misses some; the assay was immunoSEQ multiplex PCR. V and J calls and clone size are copied from that table; D and trimming were computed from the DNA. In the table there are approximately 150,000 clones, over 80% of which are singletons. Germline CDR1 and CDR2: LNHDA and SQIVND (reference sequence). CDR3 length: 14 amino acids. V lost 6 bases, J lost 5 bases, and 4 bases stayed unmatched. This chain links TRBV19 with TRBJ1-6; TRBD1 matches 7 bases. This sequence originates from a man aged 65-85 years who had been exposed to COVID-19. Sequenced sample: PBMCs or T cells enriched from blood (not recorded which). The CDR3 DNA reads TGTGCCAGTAGGGAGGGGACAGATAATTCACCCCTCCACTTT. This codes for CASREGTDNSPLHF. The full variable domain, in which reference TRBV19 and TRBJ1-6 provide the parts outside the CDR3, is DGGITQSPKYLFRKEGQNVTLSCEQNLNHDAMYWYRQDPGQGLRLIYYSQIVNDFQKGDIAEGYSVSREKKESFPLTVTSAQKNPTAFYLCASREGTDNSPLHFGNGTRLTVT.